These 10 T cell receptor beta chains were sequenced from one sample in a study of cytomegalovirus exposure and HLA in healthy donors. The PCR contained 60 Vbeta and 13 Jbeta primers. The protocol was immunoSEQ multiplex PCR, while the TCRdb copy is restricted to in-frame clones and leaves out a portion. The table shows about 270,000 clones, with approximately 70% occurring only once. Material: PBMCs. Source of these receptors: a female donor in good health and CMV-seronegative.

The chain carries TRBV27 and TRBJ2-3; D possibly corresponds to TRBD2 (5 bases). The CDR3 runs 15 residues. Trimming shortened V by 5 bases and J by 0 bases, and 12 bases separated the two germline ends. Germline loops: CDR1 MNHEY, CDR2 SMNVEV (reference sequence). The CDR3 coding sequence is TGTGCCAGCAGTGCGAGCGGAGCAAGCACAGATACGCAGTATTTT. Translating it yields CASSASGASTDTQYF.

This rearrangement joins TRBV5-1 to TRBJ2-1, with a weak D call TRBD2 (6 bases). V shed 4 bases and J shed 1 base, with 18 bases lying between them. The CDR3 covers 17 residues. Germline V CDR1 and CDR2: SGHRS, YFSETQ. CDR3 bases: TGCGCCAGCAGCCTGGGACTGATAACCCTATCCTACAATGAGCAGTTCTTC. Protein: CASSLGLITLSYNEQFF.

This clone occurred a few times. The rearrangement joins TRBV25-1 to TRBJ1-2, with 10 bases fitting TRBD1. The germline V gene has CDR1 MGHDK and CDR2 SYGVNS. The CDR3 is 15 residues long. V shed 3 bases, J shed 3 bases, and the junction held 4 bases outside the gene matches. This CDR3 reads CASSEGTGAYYGYTF. DNA for the CDR3: TGTGCCAGCAGTGAGGGGACAGGGGCGTACTATGGCTACACCTTC.

V and J are TRBV7-8 and TRBJ2-7; tentative D call: TRBD1 (5 bases). V lost 5 bases to trimming and J lost 6 bases, with 17 bases between them. The CDR3 covers 14 residues. The germline gives CDR1 SGHVS, CDR2 FQNEAQ. The CDR3 nucleotides are TGTGCCAGCAGCAGGGGAACCGGTCGAGGCGAGCAGTACTTC. It is translated as CASSRGTGRGEQYF.

The chain carries TRBV6-1 and TRBJ2-3, with a weak D call TRBD2 (6 bases). Trimming cost V 3 bases and J 3 bases, with 10 bases left between them. The CDR3 totals 14 residues. The germline V gene encodes CDR1 MNHNS and CDR2 SASEGT. The CDR3 protein is CASSEGGLTDTQYF. In DNA form, the CDR3 reads TGTGCCAGCAGTGAGGGGGGACTTACAGATACGCAGTATTTT.

The chain recombines TRBV7-2 with TRBJ2-3, with D uncertain. Germline-derived CDR1 and CDR2 are SGHTA and FQGNSA. This CDR3 spans 13 amino acids. V lost 5 bases and J 2 bases, leaving 8 bases between the germline ends. The CDR3 sequence: CASSPYYTDTQYF. The CDR3 DNA reads TGTGCCAGCAGCCCGTATTACACAGATACGCAGTATTTT.

The rearrangement joins TRBV29-1 to TRBJ2-5; TRBD1 agrees at 11 bases. V was clipped by 7 bases and J by 4 bases; unmatched bases: 2. This CDR3 comprises 12 residues. Germline lookup yields CDR1 SQVTM and CDR2 ANQGSEA. This CDR3 reads CSGGTGGETQYF. The CDR3 nucleotides read TGCAGCGGGGGGACAGGGGGAGAGACCCAGTACTTC.

The rearrangement links TRBV2 to TRBJ2-2; TRBD2 is a possible D gene (6 bases). Germline assignment: CDR1 SNHLY and CDR2 FYNNEI. Trimming shortened V by 4 bases and J by 6 bases, and 18 bases separated the two germline ends. CDR3 length: 16 amino acids. The CDR3 DNA reads TGTGCCAGCAGTGGAGTCCGCGGCGGGGTCGCCGGGGAGCTGTTTTTT. Its translation: CASSGVRGGVAGELFF.

The chain uses TRBV5-4 and TRBJ2-7, with D possibly TRBD1 on 5 matching bases. CDR1 and CDR2 from the germline V gene are SGHNT and YYREEE (reference sequence). The length of the CDR3 is 14 residues. The germline V and J ends were trimmed by 4 bases and 4 bases, with 15 bases remaining between them. This CDR3 is CASSRPGNLYEQYF. The CDR3 bases are TGTGCCAGCAGCCGTCCAGGGAACTTGTACGAGCAGTACTTC.

This clone has just a few counts. The chain employs TRBV7-2 and TRBJ2-3; 11 bases map to TRBD2. Unmatched junction bases numbered 8, after V lost 5 bases and J lost 4 bases. The CDR3 runs to 16 residues. The germline V gene encodes CDR1 SGHTA and CDR2 FQGNSA. The CDR3 DNA sequence: TGTGCCAGCAGCCTAGTTGGGACTAGCGGTCCAGATACGCAGTATTTT. Amino acid sequence: CASSLVGTSGPDTQYF.